A selection of T cell receptor beta chains follows, all from one sample in a study of T cell responses to AZD1222 COVID-19 vaccine. Libraries were prepared by immunoSEQ multiplex PCR; TCRdb keeps only in-frame clonotypes and omits some of them. The data hold about 110,000 clones, with 88% observed a single time. Sequenced material: peripheral blood, taken on day 0 of MenACWY control vaccination. Source of these receptors: an adult in good health. Both conserved end residues are part of each CDR3. A D gene is named only where the DNA matches it firmly. The listing skips clone size in some rows; elsewhere it reads once, few, many or a size class.

CDR3nt: TGCGCCAGCAGCCAAGATACGGCAGAGCTCTATGGCTACACCTTC; CDR3aa: CASSQDTAELYGYTF; v_gene: TRBV4-3; abundance: few; d_gene: NA; j_gene: TRBJ1-2; len: 15
CDR3nt: TGTGCCAGCAGTTTACCCGGGACCCAGGGGAACTATGGCTACACCTTC; CDR3aa: CASSLPGTQGNYGYTF; v_gene: TRBV28; abundance: NA; d_gene: NA; j_gene: TRBJ1-2; len: 16
CDR3nt: TGTGCCAGCAGTGCGGTGCTCTACGAGCAGTACTTC; CDR3aa: CASSAVLYEQYF; v_gene: TRBV28; abundance: NA; d_gene: NA; j_gene: TRBJ2-7; len: 12
CDR3nt: TGTGCCAGCAGGACTTCTAGGCGGGCCGGCCAGACCCAGTACTTC; CDR3aa: CASRTSRRAGQTQYF; v_gene: TRBV6-5; abundance: NA; d_gene: NA; j_gene: TRBJ2-5; len: 15
CDR3nt: TGTGCCAGCAGCCCCGTGGGGTACCCTCAGCCCCAGCATTTT; CDR3aa: CASSPVGYPQPQHF; v_gene: TRBV6-5; abundance: NA; d_gene: NA; j_gene: TRBJ1-5; len: 14
CDR3nt: TGTGCCAGCAGCCGGCTGGGGGCGGGAGGTAGGTATGAGCAGTTCTTC; CDR3aa: CASSRLGAGGRYEQFF; v_gene: TRBV7-2; abundance: NA; d_gene: TRBD2; j_gene: TRBJ2-1; len: 16
CDR3nt: TGCAGCGCGGGGTGGGGAAGACTGTCCACCGGGGAGCTGTTTTTT; CDR3aa: CSAGWGRLSTGELFF; v_gene: TRBV29-1; abundance: NA; d_gene: NA; j_gene: TRBJ2-2; len: 15
CDR3nt: TGTGCCAGCAGCCAAGGGGACTATCGGTTCTTC; CDR3aa: CASSQGDYRFF; v_gene: TRBV12-3/TRBV12-4; abundance: NA; d_gene: TRBD2; j_gene: TRBJ2-1; len: 11
CDR3nt: TGTGCCAGCAGTACGGGTCTTAGGGCCCTCCCATACGAGCAGTACTTC; CDR3aa: CASSTGLRALPYEQYF; v_gene: TRBV28; abundance: NA; d_gene: NA; j_gene: TRBJ2-7; len: 16
CDR3nt: TGTGCCAGCAGGCCAGGGACGGCACCCTACGAGCAGTACTTC; CDR3aa: CASRPGTAPYEQYF; v_gene: TRBV27; abundance: NA; d_gene: NA; j_gene: TRBJ2-7; len: 14
CDR3nt: TGTGCCAGCAGTAACAGGGGGCGCCGGGGAGTCTTGACCTTC; CDR3aa: CASSNRGRRGVLTF; v_gene: TRBV2; abundance: NA; d_gene: TRBD1; j_gene: TRBJ1-2; len: 14
CDR3nt: TGTGCCAGCAGCGTATTCGGACTAGCGGGAGGGGTTTCCTACAATGAGCAGTTCTTC; CDR3aa: CASSVFGLAGGVSYNEQFF; v_gene: TRBV9; abundance: NA; d_gene: TRBD2; j_gene: TRBJ2-1; len: 19
CDR3nt: TGTGCCAGAATAGGGGTTCAGCCCCAGCATTTT; CDR3aa: CARIGVQPQHF; v_gene: TRBV6-4; abundance: NA; d_gene: NA; j_gene: TRBJ1-5; len: 11
CDR3nt: TGCGCCAGCAGCTTGGTCGCCGGGACCGAGAATGAAAAACTGTTTTTT; CDR3aa: CASSLVAGTENEKLFF; v_gene: TRBV5-1; abundance: NA; d_gene: NA; j_gene: TRBJ1-4; len: 16
CDR3nt: TGTGCCAGCAGATGGGGGGCACAAATGAACACTGAAGCTTTCTTT; CDR3aa: CASRWGAQMNTEAFF; v_gene: TRBV7-8; abundance: NA; d_gene: NA; j_gene: TRBJ1-1; len: 15
CDR3nt: TGTGCCTGGAGTATGACAGGGGTTAGGGCCCAGCATTTT; CDR3aa: CAWSMTGVRAQHF; v_gene: TRBV30; abundance: NA; d_gene: TRBD1; j_gene: TRBJ1-5; len: 13
CDR3nt: TGTGCCAGCAGCTTATACCGGGACAGGGTGGGCTACACCTTC; CDR3aa: CASSLYRDRVGYTF; v_gene: TRBV11-2; abundance: NA; d_gene: TRBD1; j_gene: TRBJ1-2; len: 14
CDR3nt: TGTGCCAGCAGTTACAGGATTGGCAATTCACCCCTCCACTTT; CDR3aa: CASSYRIGNSPLHF; v_gene: TRBV6-2/TRBV6-3; abundance: NA; d_gene: NA; j_gene: TRBJ1-6; len: 14
CDR3nt: TGTGCCAGCAGTTTTAAGAGGGCTGAAGCTTTCTTT; CDR3aa: CASSFKRAEAFF; v_gene: TRBV28; abundance: NA; d_gene: NA; j_gene: TRBJ1-1; len: 12
CDR3nt: TGTGCCAGCAGCCGATCGGGACTGCCCTATGGCTACACCTTC; CDR3aa: CASSRSGLPYGYTF; v_gene: TRBV7-8; abundance: NA; d_gene: NA; j_gene: TRBJ1-2; len: 14
CDR3nt: TGTGCCAGCAGTCTCCCGGGACAGGGGTTGAACGAGCAGTACTTC; CDR3aa: CASSLPGQGLNEQYF; v_gene: TRBV6-5; abundance: NA; d_gene: TRBD1; j_gene: TRBJ2-7; len: 15
CDR3nt: TGTGCCAGCAGCCGCTGGACAGGGGGGGACTACGAGCAGTACTTC; CDR3aa: CASSRWTGGDYEQYF; v_gene: TRBV7-9; abundance: once; d_gene: TRBD1; j_gene: TRBJ2-7; len: 15
CDR3nt: TGTGCCAGCTCACCAGGGGAGGGCTACACCTTC; CDR3aa: CASSPGEGYTF; v_gene: TRBV18; abundance: NA; d_gene: NA; j_gene: TRBJ1-2; len: 11
CDR3nt: TGTGCCACACGGACAGGGGGCTATGGCTACACCTTC; CDR3aa: CATRTGGYGYTF; v_gene: TRBV6-5; abundance: NA; d_gene: TRBD1; j_gene: TRBJ1-2; len: 12
CDR3nt: TGTGCCAGTAGTAGCCGACAGGGAATGAACACTGAAGCTTTCTTT; CDR3aa: CASSSRQGMNTEAFF; v_gene: TRBV19; abundance: NA; d_gene: TRBD1; j_gene: TRBJ1-1; len: 15
CDR3nt: TGTGCCAGTAGTATGGTAGCGGGACGCCAAGAGACCCAGTACTTC; CDR3aa: CASSMVAGRQETQYF; v_gene: TRBV19; abundance: NA; d_gene: TRBD2; j_gene: TRBJ2-5; len: 15
CDR3nt: TGTGCCAGCAGCCCTGGGACAGGGAACACCGGGGAGCTGTTTTTT; CDR3aa: CASSPGTGNTGELFF; v_gene: TRBV7-7; abundance: NA; d_gene: TRBD1; j_gene: TRBJ2-2; len: 15
CDR3nt: TGTGCCAGCAGATATAGACAGACAAGGGGTGGCTACACCTTC; CDR3aa: CASRYRQTRGGYTF; v_gene: TRBV28; abundance: NA; d_gene: NA; j_gene: TRBJ1-2; len: 14
CDR3nt: TGTGCCAGCAGTGCCCAGACCGGCAATCAGCCCCAGCATTTT; CDR3aa: CASSAQTGNQPQHF; v_gene: TRBV2; abundance: NA; d_gene: NA; j_gene: TRBJ1-5; len: 14
CDR3nt: TGTGCCAGCAGCCCCTGGGCAGGGAACACTGAAGCTTTCTTT; CDR3aa: CASSPWAGNTEAFF; v_gene: TRBV27; abundance: NA; d_gene: NA; j_gene: TRBJ1-1; len: 14
CDR3nt: TGTGCCAGCAGTTTTGGGCCTGCTTGGACAGGCGAGACCCAGTACTTC; CDR3aa: CASSFGPAWTGETQYF; v_gene: TRBV27; abundance: once; d_gene: TRBD1; j_gene: TRBJ2-5; len: 16
CDR3nt: TGTGCCAGTAGTGTCCAGGGGGGGAACACCGGGGAGCTGTTTTTT; CDR3aa: CASSVQGGNTGELFF; v_gene: TRBV19; abundance: NA; d_gene: NA; j_gene: TRBJ2-2; len: 15
CDR3nt: TGTGCCAGCATCGAGGAACAGGATTACAATGAGCAGTTCTTC; CDR3aa: CASIEEQDYNEQFF; v_gene: TRBV5-5; abundance: NA; d_gene: NA; j_gene: TRBJ2-1; len: 14
CDR3nt: TGTGCCAGCAGCAAGACTAGCGGGACCTACGAGCAGTACTTC; CDR3aa: CASSKTSGTYEQYF; v_gene: TRBV7-8; abundance: NA; d_gene: TRBD2; j_gene: TRBJ2-7; len: 14
CDR3nt: TGTGCCAGCAGTACGGAAGGGGGAGGGAGAGCTTTCTTT; CDR3aa: CASSTEGGGRAFF; v_gene: TRBV6-2/TRBV6-3; abundance: NA; d_gene: NA; j_gene: TRBJ1-1; len: 13
CDR3nt: TGTGCCAGCAGCCACCCGGGACAGGTGGCCTACGAGCAGTACTTC; CDR3aa: CASSHPGQVAYEQYF; v_gene: TRBV14; abundance: few; d_gene: TRBD1; j_gene: TRBJ2-7; len: 15
CDR3nt: TGTGCCAGCAGCTTAGAAGGCCCCCTAAATTCACCCCTCCACTTT; CDR3aa: CASSLEGPLNSPLHF; v_gene: TRBV7-2; abundance: NA; d_gene: NA; j_gene: TRBJ1-6; len: 15
CDR3nt: TGTGCCACCAGCGGATCGTGGACAGGGACGAACACTGAAGCTTTCTTT; CDR3aa: CATSGSWTGTNTEAFF; v_gene: TRBV15; abundance: NA; d_gene: TRBD1; j_gene: TRBJ1-1; len: 16
CDR3nt: TGTGCCAGCAGTTACCTGGCAGGGGGCCAAGGGGGCTACACCTTC; CDR3aa: CASSYLAGGQGGYTF; v_gene: TRBV6-6; abundance: NA; d_gene: TRBD1; j_gene: TRBJ1-2; len: 15
CDR3nt: TGTGCCAGCAGCTCGGACAGGGGCCCACTCTATGGCTACACCTTC; CDR3aa: CASSSDRGPLYGYTF; v_gene: TRBV7-9; abundance: NA; d_gene: TRBD1; j_gene: TRBJ1-2; len: 15
CDR3nt: TGTGCCAGCAGCCCAAATCAGGGGAATCAGCCCCAGCATTTT; CDR3aa: CASSPNQGNQPQHF; v_gene: TRBV6-2/TRBV6-3; abundance: few; d_gene: NA; j_gene: TRBJ1-5; len: 14
CDR3nt: TGCGCCAGCAGGCCCTTAATAGTAGGGGTTAACTATGGCTACACCTTC; CDR3aa: CASRPLIVGVNYGYTF; v_gene: TRBV4-1; abundance: NA; d_gene: NA; j_gene: TRBJ1-2; len: 16
CDR3nt: TGTGCCAGTAGTAAGACAGCGGTCTCTGGAAACACCATATATTTT; CDR3aa: CASSKTAVSGNTIYF; v_gene: TRBV19; abundance: NA; d_gene: NA; j_gene: TRBJ1-3; len: 15
CDR3nt: TGTGCCAGCAGCCTAGTGTTTGGTGCAACTAATGAAAAACTGTTTTTT; CDR3aa: CASSLVFGATNEKLFF; v_gene: TRBV4-2; abundance: once; d_gene: NA; j_gene: TRBJ1-4; len: 16
CDR3nt: TGTGCCAGCAGCAGCTTGACGGGGGGATATGGCTACACCTTC; CDR3aa: CASSSLTGGYGYTF; v_gene: TRBV11-1; abundance: once; d_gene: NA; j_gene: TRBJ1-2; len: 14
CDR3nt: TGCAGCGTGAACATCCATGGGGGCTACACCTTC; CDR3aa: CSVNIHGGYTF; v_gene: TRBV29-1; abundance: NA; d_gene: NA; j_gene: TRBJ1-2; len: 11
CDR3nt: TGCGCCAGCAGCCGATTGGGACCCGCAGAATTATACGAGCAGTACTTC; CDR3aa: CASSRLGPAELYEQYF; v_gene: TRBV4-3; abundance: NA; d_gene: NA; j_gene: TRBJ2-7; len: 16
CDR3nt: TGTGCCAGTAGTATCGGTCAGACACTTACGAACACTGAAGCTTTCTTT; CDR3aa: CASSIGQTLTNTEAFF; v_gene: TRBV19; abundance: NA; d_gene: NA; j_gene: TRBJ1-1; len: 16
CDR3nt: TGTGCCAGCAGCCGTTACCAGGGAGATCAAGAGACCCAGTACTTC; CDR3aa: CASSRYQGDQETQYF; v_gene: TRBV28; abundance: NA; d_gene: NA; j_gene: TRBJ2-5; len: 15
CDR3nt: TGTGCCAGCAGCGAAACCCGGACAGGGAAGTACGAGCAGTACTTC; CDR3aa: CASSETRTGKYEQYF; v_gene: TRBV4-2; abundance: NA; d_gene: TRBD1; j_gene: TRBJ2-7; len: 15
CDR3nt: TGTGCCAGCAGCCAAGGACCGAACACTGAAGCTTTCTTT; CDR3aa: CASSQGPNTEAFF; v_gene: TRBV3-1/TRBV3-2; abundance: once; d_gene: NA; j_gene: TRBJ1-1; len: 13
CDR3nt: TGTGCCAGCAGTTCGTCCGGGACAGGGAGAAATTCACCCCTCCACTTT; CDR3aa: CASSSSGTGRNSPLHF; v_gene: TRBV28; abundance: NA; d_gene: TRBD1; j_gene: TRBJ1-6; len: 16
CDR3nt: TGTGCCAGCAGCTTACAAATAAACTCCTACGAGCAGTACTTC; CDR3aa: CASSLQINSYEQYF; v_gene: TRBV5-5; abundance: NA; d_gene: NA; j_gene: TRBJ2-7; len: 14